This T cell receptor beta chain comes out of a study of identical twins. A few counts support this clonotype. The antigen is undetermined. Study conclusions and caveats: Zero-insertion analyses might be partly confounded by invariant T cells like MAIT and iNKT.

Each cDNA held unique molecular identifiers, and template switching gave it a universal primer site. TCRdb called the 5' RACE reads again in MiXCR, with one record for every CDR3 protein. The sample has about 240,000 distinct CDR3 sequences, roughly 10% seen once. The V gene's germline CDR1 is LNHNV and CDR2 YYDKDF (reference sequence). The CDR3 contains 14 residues. Trimming took off 6 bases at V and 6 bases at J, with 14 bases between the two ends. The sample comprised memory T cells sorted from blood. This chain links TRBV15 with TRBJ2-2; no definite D call. The TCR was taken from a man in his fifties or sixties in good health. CDR3 coding DNA: TGTGCCACCAGAAACCATGGAAGACCCGGGGAGCTGTTTTTT. Translated, it gives CATRNHGRPGELFF.